A single sample is the source of the 17 T cell receptor beta chains below, sequenced in a study of graft-versus-host responses after intestinal transplantation. Libraries were prepared by immunoSEQ multiplex PCR; TCRdb keeps only in-frame clonotypes and omits some of them. The table shows 13,000 to 15,000 clones, with 65% to 80% occurring only once. Intraepithelial plus lamina propria lymphocytes were released by processing graft tissue. This sample comprised ileum tissue, obtained approximately 27 days after intestinal transplant. These receptors were taken from a human patient who received an intestinal transplant, so some T cells may come from the graft donor.

V is TRBV30 and J is TRBJ2-6, with D hard to call. Germline CDR1 reads GTSNPN; CDR2 reads SVGIG (reference sequence). Trimming pared 0 bases from V and 0 bases from J, leaving 9 bases between. This CDR3 is 16 amino acids long. Here the CDR3 reads CAWSVRSPSGANVLTF. The DNA for the CDR3 is TGTGCCTGGAGTGTACGGAGTCCCTCTGGGGCCAACGTCCTGACTTTC.

The chain couples TRBV25-1 to TRBJ2-5; 7 bases are shared with TRBD1. The germline V gene encodes CDR1 MGHDK and CDR2 SYGVNS. The CDR3 loop spans 14 amino acids. The J segment lost 4 bases and the V segment lost 1 base, leaving 3 bases of the junction unmatched. Here the CDR3 reads CASSESTGSETQYF. The DNA for the CDR3 is TGTGCCAGCAGTGAATCGACAGGGTCAGAGACCCAGTACTTC.

The V call is TRBV19, the J call TRBJ1-5; D ambiguous. Germline CDR1 is LNHDA and CDR2 is SQIVND (reference sequence). This CDR3 contains 12 residues. The V gene lost 8 bases and the J gene lost 8 bases, with 13 bases spanning the gap. As DNA, the CDR3 is TGTGCCAGTTGGGTCCGGGGAAAGCCCCAGCATTTT. It is translated as CASWVRGKPQHF.

This clone has more than one count but fewer than ten. V gene TRBV29-1 combines with J gene TRBJ1-4; 9 bases are a match to TRBD1. V shed 7 bases, J shed 8 bases, and the junction held 5 bases outside the gene matches. Looked up from germline, CDR1 is SQVTM and CDR2 is ANQGSEA. This CDR3 has 12 residues. The CDR3 is CSAQGAWEKLFF. In nucleotides, the CDR3 is TGCAGCGCACAGGGGGCCTGGGAAAAACTGTTTTTT.

J is TRBJ2-1 and V is TRBV28, with 8 bases identical to TRBD2. The V and J ends lost 10 bases and 6 bases, in that order; junction bases with no gene match: 11. Germline V gene lookup returns CDR1 MDHEN and CDR2 SYDVKM. The CDR3 consists of 14 residues. The CDR3 sequence: CAIAGGQRLNEQFF. Here the CDR3 DNA reads TGTGCCATCGCGGGGGGACAAAGACTCAATGAGCAGTTCTTC.

CDR3 region: CASSYRSQGNSPLHF. The CDR3 nucleotides are TGTGCCAGCAGTTATAGGAGTCAGGGTAATTCACCCCTCCACTTT. V gene TRBV6-5 combines with J gene TRBJ1-6; D possibly corresponds to TRBD1 (5 bases). This CDR3 has 15 residues. The germline V and J ends were trimmed by 3 bases and 6 bases, with 12 bases remaining between them. Germline V gene lookup returns CDR1 MNHEY and CDR2 SVGAGI.

The chain employs TRBV11-3 and TRBJ2-3, with D possibly being TRBD2 (6 bases). Germline lookup yields CDR1 SGHNT and CDR2 YENEEA. CDR3 length: 11 amino acids. V was cut by 5 bases and J by 6 bases, with 6 bases left in between. Here the CDR3 reads CASSRGDTQYF. DNA of the CDR3: TGTGCCAGCAGCCGGGGGGATACGCAGTATTTT. The full variable domain, rest sourced from reference TRBV11-3 and TRBJ2-3, is EAGVVQSPRYKIIEKKQPVAFWCNPISGHNTLYWYLQNLGQGPELLIRYENEEAVDDSQLPKDRFSAERLKGVDSTLKIQPAELGDSAVYLCASSRGDTQYFGPGTRLTVL.

Remarks on this clone: Within the sample, other DNA sequences also encode this same CDR3. DNA for the CDR3: TGTGCCAGTAGTATGTCGGGGAACACCGGGGAGCTGTTTTTT. It encodes CASSMSGNTGELFF. This chain uses TRBV19 with TRBJ2-2; D gene unclear. Trimming removed 3 bases from V and 1 base from J, with 6 bases in between. The CDR3 loop spans 14 amino acids. Germline-derived CDR1 and CDR2 are LNHDA and SQIVND (reference sequence).

The chain couples TRBV4-3 to TRBJ2-2; possible D gene TRBD2, 5 bases. The CDR3 has 14 amino acids. Germline V CDR1 and CDR2: LGHNA, YSLEER. Trimming stripped 4 bases from V and 11 bases from J, with 17 bases between. DNA of the CDR3: TGCGCCAGCAGCCCCGACAACTGGTCGGGAGAGCTGTTTTTT. Translation: CASSPDNWSGELFF.

By its share, this clone is medium-sized. V usage is TRBV11-1 and J usage is TRBJ2-5, with 8 bases aligning to TRBD2. The CDR3 is 16 amino acids. With V trimmed by 1 base and J by 7 bases, 11 bases remained unmatched. CDR1 and CDR2 from the germline V gene are SGHAT and FQDESV (reference sequence). The CDR3 DNA follows: TGTGCCAGCAGCTTAGGTCTCCGGGGGGGCCTTGGGACCCAGTACTTC. This codes for CASSLGLRGGLGTQYF.

The chain recombines TRBV6-1 with TRBJ2-7; 8 bases are a match to TRBD2. V lost 4 bases and J lost 0; bases outside the gene matches: 5. CDR3 length equals 15 residues. CDR1 MNHNS and CDR2 SASEGT come from the germline V gene. This CDR3 is CASSGRGGSSYEQYV. DNA of the CDR3: TGTGCCAGCAGTGGACGGGGGGGGAGCTCCTACGAGCAGTACGTC.

This clone is medium-sized by share. The chain uses TRBV5-4 and TRBJ1-2, with TRBD1 as a possible D gene (5 bases). CDR3 size: 17 residues. Germline V gene data show CDR1 as SGHNT and CDR2 as YYREEE (reference sequence). Between the trimmed V and J ends, which lost 0 bases and 6 bases, there was a span of 21 bases. CDR3 in amino acids: CASSLGKVVQGMNGYTF. The CDR3 DNA reads as TGTGCCAGCAGCTTGGGGAAAGTGGTCCAGGGAATGAATGGCTACACCTTC.

This clone was seen a handful of times. The rearrangement joins TRBV5-5 to TRBJ1-3, with a tentative D call TRBD1 (5 bases). The V gene lost 3 bases and the J gene lost 2 bases, with 9 bases spanning the gap. Germline V gene lookup returns CDR1 SGHKS and CDR2 YYEKEE (reference sequence). CDR3 length: 14 amino acids. CDR3 region: CASSSGGAGNTIYF. CDR3 DNA: TGTGCCAGCAGCTCCGGGGGAGCTGGAAACACCATATATTTT.

The rearrangement links TRBV6-5 to TRBJ2-2, with D tentatively TRBD1 (6 bases). The CDR3 consists of 14 residues. The V end was cut by 6 bases, the J end by 3 bases, with 11 bases between. In germline, CDR1 is MNHEY, CDR2 SVGAGI. The CDR3 bases are TGTGCCAGCAGACAGGGTCGGGACACCGGGGAGCTGTTTTTT. As protein: CASRQGRDTGELFF.

Judged by abundance, this clone is medium-sized. The rearrangement links TRBV19 to TRBJ1-5, with 7 bases identical to TRBD1. From germline, CDR1 is LNHDA and CDR2 SQIVND (reference sequence). Losses at the gene ends were 9 bases for V and 3 bases for J; bases not matched to a gene: 5. The CDR3 length is 13 residues. The CDR3 nucleotides are TGTGCCAGCCGGGACAGTCTCAATCAGCCCCAGCATTTT. Residues: CASRDSLNQPQHF.

DNA of the CDR3: TGTGCCAGCAGGGCCGGACTAGCGGGGGGGCCTAACAATGAGCAGTTCTTC. Its protein is CASRAGLAGGPNNEQFF. The chain employs TRBV9 and TRBJ2-1; TRBD2 aligns across 15 bases. The CDR3 is 17 residues long. Germline trimming cut 5 bases from V and 5 bases from J; bases unmatched to any gene: 8. Per the germline V gene, CDR1 is SGDLS and CDR2 is YYNGEE. Combining the CDR3 with reference TRBV9 and TRBJ2-1 gives the whole variable domain DSGVTQTPKHLITATGQRVTLRCSPRSGDLSVYWYQQSLDQGLQFLIQYYNGEERAKGNILERFSAQQFPDLHSELNLSSLELGDSALYFCASRAGLAGGPNNEQFFGPGTRLTVL.

V gene TRBV19 combines with J gene TRBJ1-5, with D possibly matching TRBD1 (6 bases). With 7 bases removed from V and 3 bases from J, the gap between germline ends came to 19 bases. Looked up from germline, CDR1 is LNHDA and CDR2 is SQIVND (reference sequence). The CDR3 has 16 residues. The CDR3 sequence: CASIAPPGTPNQPQHF. CDR3 DNA: TGTGCCAGTATCGCCCCCCCCGGGACACCCAATCAGCCCCAGCATTTT.